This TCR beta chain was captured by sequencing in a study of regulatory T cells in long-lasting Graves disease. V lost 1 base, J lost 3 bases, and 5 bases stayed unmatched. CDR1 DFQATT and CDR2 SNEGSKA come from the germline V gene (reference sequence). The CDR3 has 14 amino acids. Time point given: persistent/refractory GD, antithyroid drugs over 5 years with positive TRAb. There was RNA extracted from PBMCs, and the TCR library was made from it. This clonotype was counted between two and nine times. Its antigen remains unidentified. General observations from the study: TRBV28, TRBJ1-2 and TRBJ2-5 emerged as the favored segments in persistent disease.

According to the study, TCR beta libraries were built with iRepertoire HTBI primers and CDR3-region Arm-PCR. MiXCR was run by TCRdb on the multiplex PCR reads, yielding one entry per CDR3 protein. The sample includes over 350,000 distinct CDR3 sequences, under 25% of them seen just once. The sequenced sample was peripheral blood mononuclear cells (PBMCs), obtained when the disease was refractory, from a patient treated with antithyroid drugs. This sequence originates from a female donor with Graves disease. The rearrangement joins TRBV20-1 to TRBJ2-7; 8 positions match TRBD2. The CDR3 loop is CSARASTSGYEQYF. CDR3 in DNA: TGCAGTGCTAGAGCCAGTACTAGCGGCTACGAGCAGTACTTC.